This is a list of T cell receptor beta chains from one sample in a study of cytomegalovirus exposure and HLA in healthy donors. Here immunoSEQ multiplex PCR was the method, and the copy in TCRdb shows in-frame clones only, minus some. The sample data list about 130,000 clones. What was sequenced was PBMCs. All receptors derive from a woman aged 40-49 years in good health and CMV-seropositive. The CDR3 runs from the conserved cysteine through the conserved F or W. A D gene is named only where the DNA matches it firmly.

d_gene	j_gene	v_gene	CDR3aa
TRBD2	TRBJ2-7	TRBV7-2	CASSLLAGGTYEQYF
.	TRBJ1-1	TRBV7-8	CASSLAFGVNTEAFF
TRBD1	TRBJ1-1	TRBV5-8	CASSNNRGRNTEAFF
.	TRBJ2-7	TRBV6-5	CASSYVGSNSYEQYF
.	TRBJ1-1	TRBV6-5	CASSYGGRTGRNEAFF
.	TRBJ1-1	TRBV5-6	CASSLAELEAFF
.	TRBJ1-3	TRBV11-1	CASSSGQTHYSSGNTIYF
.	TRBJ2-1	TRBV7-2	CASSLTPEYEQFF
TRBD1	TRBJ2-5	TRBV5-1	CASSHRDRISQETQYF
TRBD1	TRBJ2-1	TRBV4-3	CASSPTWTGPYNEQFF
TRBD2	TRBJ2-1	TRBV5-1	CASSLTGTSGGNEQFF
.	TRBJ2-1	TRBV14	CASSQQSGTEQFF
TRBD1	TRBJ1-6	TRBV7-9	CASSPRGQGDNSPLHF
TRBD2	TRBJ2-1	TRBV6-6	CASRGGTSGQNEQFF
.	TRBJ1-1	TRBV19	CASSILPAGRTEAFF
TRBD1	TRBJ1-3	TRBV5-8	CASDRAGNTIYF
TRBD2	TRBJ2-2	TRBV7-9	CASSLGSSGTNTGELFF
TRBD1	TRBJ1-1	TRBV28	CASSWGTGNTEAFF
.	TRBJ1-1	TRBV10-3	CATATGGGLRTEAFF
TRBD2	TRBJ2-3	TRBV28	CATTTSGSTDTQYF
.	TRBJ2-7	TRBV11-3	CASSLLADSEQYF
.	TRBJ2-2	TRBV2	CASSVSAGELFF
TRBD2	TRBJ2-1	TRBV10-3	CATGLAGDYGNEQFF
.	TRBJ2-6	TRBV4-1	CASSQERRAGANVLTF
.	TRBJ2-1	TRBV29-1	CSVAFTRILNEQFF
TRBD2	TRBJ2-5	TRBV5-4	CASSLVRLAGGPETQYF
TRBD1	TRBJ1-5	TRBV7-9	CASSLGSGGEGNQPQHF
.	TRBJ2-1	TRBV29-1	CSVGLGGSYNEQFF
.	TRBJ1-4	TRBV28	CASSLVGANEKLFF
TRBD1	TRBJ2-7	TRBV30	CAWNPGGQGQSEQYF
.	TRBJ2-7	TRBV11-2	CASSFGGEYEQYF
TRBD2	TRBJ2-1	TRBV9	CASSVSGSDGNEQFF
.	TRBJ2-3	TRBV25-1	CASSPGAGLTDTQYF
.	TRBJ2-6	TRBV18	CASSLGVSGANVLTF
.	TRBJ1-1	TRBV5-6	CASSVGTGPGRAFF
.	TRBJ2-3	TRBV5-1	CASSLGVNTDTQYF
.	TRBJ1-2	TRBV28	CASSLGGPGSYGYTF
.	TRBJ1-5	TRBV28	CASSKGGGNQPQHF
.	TRBJ2-1	TRBV6-1	CASIPIGQFYNEQFF
TRBD2	TRBJ2-2	TRBV11-3	CASSSGTSGNTGELFF
TRBD1	TRBJ1-4	TRBV30	CAWTYPGQGNEKLFF